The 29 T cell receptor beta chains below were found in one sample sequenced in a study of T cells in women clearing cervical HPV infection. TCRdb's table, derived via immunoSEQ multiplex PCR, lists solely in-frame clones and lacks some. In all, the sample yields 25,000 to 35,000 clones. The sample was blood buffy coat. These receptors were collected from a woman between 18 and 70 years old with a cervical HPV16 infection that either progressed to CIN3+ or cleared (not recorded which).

CDR3 bases read: TGTGCCAGCAGCCCCACATGGGCTGACAGGGGTCCC. Translation gives CASSPTWADRGP. The CDR3, in full, reads CASSPTWADRGPQHF. The rearrangement links TRBV5-5 to TRBJ1-5; 8 bases fit TRBD1. From the germline J gene comes the end of the CDR3, since the read stops 3 residues before it. The germline gives CDR1 SGHKS, CDR2 YYEKEE (reference sequence). The CDR3 length is 15 residues.

CDR3 bases read: TGTGCCAGTAGTCCTCGGACAGGGCGGAATGAC. Amino acid sequence: CASSPRTGRND. The whole CDR3 reads CASSPRTGRNDYTF. V gene TRBV19 combines with J gene TRBJ1-2, with TRBD1 matching over 8 bases. From the germline J gene comes the end of the CDR3, since the read stops 3 residues before it. The CDR3 totals 14 residues. Germline CDR1 is LNHDA and CDR2 is SQIVND (reference sequence).

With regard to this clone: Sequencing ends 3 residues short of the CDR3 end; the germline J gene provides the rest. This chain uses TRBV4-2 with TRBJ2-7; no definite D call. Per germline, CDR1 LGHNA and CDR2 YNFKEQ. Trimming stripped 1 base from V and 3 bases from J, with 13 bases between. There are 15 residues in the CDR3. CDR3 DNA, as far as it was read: TGTGCCAGCAGCCAAGTGAGCGCTGAGGTCTACGAG. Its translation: CASSQVSAEVYE. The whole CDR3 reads CASSQVSAEVYEQYF.

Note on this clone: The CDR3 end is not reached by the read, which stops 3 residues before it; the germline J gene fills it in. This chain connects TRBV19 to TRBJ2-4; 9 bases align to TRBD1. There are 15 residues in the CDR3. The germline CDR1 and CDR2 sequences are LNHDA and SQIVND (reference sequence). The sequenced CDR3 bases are TGTGCCAGTAAAGGACAGGGGCACTATAACTATGGT. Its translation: CASKGQGHYNYG. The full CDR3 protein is CASKGQGHYNYGQYF. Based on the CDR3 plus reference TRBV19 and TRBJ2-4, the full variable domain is DGGITQSPKYLFRKEGQNVTLSCEQNLNHDAMYWYRQDPGQGLRLIYYSQIVNDFQKGDIAEGYSVSREKKESFPLTVTSAQKNPTAFYLCASKGQGHYNYGQYFGAGTRLSVL.

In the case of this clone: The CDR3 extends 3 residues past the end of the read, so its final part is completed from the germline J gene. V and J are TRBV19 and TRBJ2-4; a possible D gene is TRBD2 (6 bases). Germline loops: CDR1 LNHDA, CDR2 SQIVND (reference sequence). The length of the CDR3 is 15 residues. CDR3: CASTPLLGGNYGQYF. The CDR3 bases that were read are TGTGCCAGTACTCCCCTATTGGGGGGTAACTATGGT. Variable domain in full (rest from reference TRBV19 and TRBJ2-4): DGGITQSPKYLFRKEGQNVTLSCEQNLNHDAMYWYRQDPGQGLRLIYYSQIVNDFQKGDIAEGYSVSREKKESFPLTVTSAQKNPTAFYLCASTPLLGGNYGQYFGAGTRLSVL.

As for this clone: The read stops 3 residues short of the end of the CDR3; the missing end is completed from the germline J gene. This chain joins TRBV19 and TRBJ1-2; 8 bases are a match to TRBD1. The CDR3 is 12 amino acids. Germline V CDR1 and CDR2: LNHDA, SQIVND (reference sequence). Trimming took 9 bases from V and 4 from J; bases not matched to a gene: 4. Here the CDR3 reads CASRDRTYGYTF. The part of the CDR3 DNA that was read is TGTGCCAGCCGGGACAGGACCTATGGC.

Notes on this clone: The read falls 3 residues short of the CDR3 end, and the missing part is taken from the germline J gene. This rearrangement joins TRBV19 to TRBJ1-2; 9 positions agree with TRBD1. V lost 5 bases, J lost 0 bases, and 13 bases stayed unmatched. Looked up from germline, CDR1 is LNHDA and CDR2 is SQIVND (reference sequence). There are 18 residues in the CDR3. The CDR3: CASSSNRDRDIANYGYTF. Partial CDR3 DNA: TGTGCCAGTAGTTCTAACCGGGACAGGGATATTGCTAACTATGGC.

The CDR3 sequence: CASSSATGLNSPLHF. The DNA read from the CDR3 is TGTGCCAGCAGCTCAGCGACAGGGTTAAATTCACCC. The chain couples TRBV7-6 to TRBJ1-6; 7 positions match TRBD1. The CDR3 end falls 3 residues outside the read, so it is completed with the germline J gene. The CDR3 spans 15 residues. V lost 4 bases, J lost 7 bases, and 7 bases stayed unmatched. Germline assignment: CDR1 SGHVS and CDR2 FNYEAQ.

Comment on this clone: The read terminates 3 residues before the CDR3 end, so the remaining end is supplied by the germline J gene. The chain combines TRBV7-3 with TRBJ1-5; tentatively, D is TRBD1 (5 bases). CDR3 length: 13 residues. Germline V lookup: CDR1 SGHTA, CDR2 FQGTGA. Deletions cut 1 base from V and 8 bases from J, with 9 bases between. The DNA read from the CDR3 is TGTGCCAGCAGCTTAAGCCTAGGGGAGCCC. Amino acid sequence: CASSLSLGEP. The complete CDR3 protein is CASSLSLGEPQHF.

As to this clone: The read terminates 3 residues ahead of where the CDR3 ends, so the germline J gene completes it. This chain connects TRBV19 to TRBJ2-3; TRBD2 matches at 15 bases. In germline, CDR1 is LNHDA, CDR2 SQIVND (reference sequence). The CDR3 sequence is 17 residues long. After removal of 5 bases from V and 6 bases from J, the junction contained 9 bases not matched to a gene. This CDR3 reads CASSFGLAGGQRDTQYF. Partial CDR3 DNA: TGTGCCAGTAGTTTCGGACTAGCGGGGGGGCAGCGGGATACG.

Incomplete CDR3 DNA: TGTGCCAGCAGCCCAACTTCTAGCACAGATACG. This codes for CASSPTSSTDT. The full CDR3 protein reads CASSPTSSTDTQYF. The chain recombines TRBV5-4 with TRBJ2-3, with unresolved D. The read terminates 3 residues before the CDR3 end, so the remaining end is supplied by the germline J gene. V was clipped by 4 bases and J by 0 bases, with 9 bases between them. CDR1 and CDR2 from the germline V gene are SGHNT and YYREEE (reference sequence). This CDR3 is built from 14 residues.

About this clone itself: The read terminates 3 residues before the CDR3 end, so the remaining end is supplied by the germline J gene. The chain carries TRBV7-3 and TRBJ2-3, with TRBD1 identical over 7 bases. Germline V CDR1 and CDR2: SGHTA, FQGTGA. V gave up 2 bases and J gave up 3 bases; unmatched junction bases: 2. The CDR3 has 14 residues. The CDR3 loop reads CASSLSGGTDTQYF. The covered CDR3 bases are TGTGCCAGCAGCTTATCAGGGGGAACAGATACG. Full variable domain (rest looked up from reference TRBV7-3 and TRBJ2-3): GAGVSQTPSNKVTEKGKYVELRCDPISGHTALYWYRQSLGQGPEFLIYFQGTGAADDSGLPNDRFFAVRPEGSVSTLKIQRTERGDSAVYLCASSLSGGTDTQYFGPGTRLTVL.

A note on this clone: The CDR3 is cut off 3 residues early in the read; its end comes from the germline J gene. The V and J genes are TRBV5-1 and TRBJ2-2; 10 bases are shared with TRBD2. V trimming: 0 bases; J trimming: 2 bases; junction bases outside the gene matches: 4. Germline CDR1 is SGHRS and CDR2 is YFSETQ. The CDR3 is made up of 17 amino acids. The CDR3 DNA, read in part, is TGCGCCAGCAGCTTGGGTACTAGCGGGACCAACACCGGGGAG. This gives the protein CASSLGTSGTNTGE. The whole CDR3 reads CASSLGTSGTNTGELFF.

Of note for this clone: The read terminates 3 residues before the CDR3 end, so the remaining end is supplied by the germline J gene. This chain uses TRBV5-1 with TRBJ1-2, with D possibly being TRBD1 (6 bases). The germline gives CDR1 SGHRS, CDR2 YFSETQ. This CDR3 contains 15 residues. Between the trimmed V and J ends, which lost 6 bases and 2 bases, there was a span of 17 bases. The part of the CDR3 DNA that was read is TGCGCCAGCACCATCGATAGACAGGCAAACTATGGC. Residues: CASTIDRQANYG. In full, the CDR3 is CASTIDRQANYGYTF. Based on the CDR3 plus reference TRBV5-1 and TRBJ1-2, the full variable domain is KAGVTQTPRYLIKTRGQQVTLSCSPISGHRSVSWYQQTPGQGLQFLFEYFSETQRNKGNFPGRFSGRQFSNSRSEMNVSTLELGDSALYLCASTIDRQANYGYTFGSGTRLTVV.

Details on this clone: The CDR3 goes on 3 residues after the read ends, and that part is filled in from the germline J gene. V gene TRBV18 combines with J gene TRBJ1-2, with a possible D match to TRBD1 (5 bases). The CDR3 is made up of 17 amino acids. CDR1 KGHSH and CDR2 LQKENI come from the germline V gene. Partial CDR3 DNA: TGTGCCAGCTCACCGTACGGGACTAGCGGGTTCAACAATGAC. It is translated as CASSPYGTSGFNND. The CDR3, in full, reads CASSPYGTSGFNNDYTF.

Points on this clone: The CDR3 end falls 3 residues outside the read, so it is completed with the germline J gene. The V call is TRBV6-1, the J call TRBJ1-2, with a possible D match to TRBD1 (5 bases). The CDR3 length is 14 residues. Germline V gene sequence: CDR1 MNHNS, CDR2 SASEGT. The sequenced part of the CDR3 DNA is TGTGCCAGCAGTGGACAGTTGGGTACAGATACC. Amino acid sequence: CASSGQLGTDT. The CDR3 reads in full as CASSGQLGTDTYTF.

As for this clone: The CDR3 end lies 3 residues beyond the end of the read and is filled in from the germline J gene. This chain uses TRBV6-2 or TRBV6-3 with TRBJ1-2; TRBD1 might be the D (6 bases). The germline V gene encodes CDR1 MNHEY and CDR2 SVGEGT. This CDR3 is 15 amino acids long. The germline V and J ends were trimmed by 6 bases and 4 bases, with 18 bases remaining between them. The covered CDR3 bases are TGTGCCAGCAGCCACCTCTTTGGGACAACCTATGGC. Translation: CASSHLFGTTYG. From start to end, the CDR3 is CASSHLFGTTYGYTF.

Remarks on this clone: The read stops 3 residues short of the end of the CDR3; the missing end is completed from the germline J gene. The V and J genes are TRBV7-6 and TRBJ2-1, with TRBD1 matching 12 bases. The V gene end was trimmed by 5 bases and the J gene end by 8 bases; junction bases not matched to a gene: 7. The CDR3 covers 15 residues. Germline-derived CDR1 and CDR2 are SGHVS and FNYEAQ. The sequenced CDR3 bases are TGTGCCAGCAGCCTACGGGACAGGGGGCTCGATGAG. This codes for CASSLRDRGLDE. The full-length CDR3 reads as CASSLRDRGLDEQFF. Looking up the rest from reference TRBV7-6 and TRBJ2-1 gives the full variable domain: GAGVSQSPRYKVTKRGQDVALRCDPISGHVSLYWYRQALGQGPEFLTYFNYEAQQDKSGLPNDRFSAERPEGSISTLTIQRTEQRDSAMYRCASSLRDRGLDEQFFGPGTRLTVL.

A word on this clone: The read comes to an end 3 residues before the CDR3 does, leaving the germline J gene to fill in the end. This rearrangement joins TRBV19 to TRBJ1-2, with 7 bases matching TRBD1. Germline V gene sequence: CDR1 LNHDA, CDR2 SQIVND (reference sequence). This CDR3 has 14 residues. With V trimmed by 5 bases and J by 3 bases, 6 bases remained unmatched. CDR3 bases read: TGTGCCAGTAGTCCAAACAGGGGAGACTATGGC. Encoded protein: CASSPNRGDYG. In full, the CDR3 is CASSPNRGDYGYTF.

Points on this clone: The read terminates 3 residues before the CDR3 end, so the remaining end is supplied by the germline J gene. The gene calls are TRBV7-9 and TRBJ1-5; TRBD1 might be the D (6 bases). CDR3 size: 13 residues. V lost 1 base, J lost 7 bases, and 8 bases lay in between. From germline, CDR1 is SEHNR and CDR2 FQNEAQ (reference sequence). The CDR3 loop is CASSLEDRQPQHF. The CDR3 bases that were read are TGTGCCAGCAGCTTAGAAGACAGGCAGCCC.

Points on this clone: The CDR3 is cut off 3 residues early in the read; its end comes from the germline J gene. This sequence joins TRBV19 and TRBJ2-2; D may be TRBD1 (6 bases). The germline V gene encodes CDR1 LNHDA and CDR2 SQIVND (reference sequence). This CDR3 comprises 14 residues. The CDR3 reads CASQQGSKSSPLFF. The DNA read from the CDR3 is TGTGCCAGTCAGCAGGGGAGTAAGAGTTCACCG.

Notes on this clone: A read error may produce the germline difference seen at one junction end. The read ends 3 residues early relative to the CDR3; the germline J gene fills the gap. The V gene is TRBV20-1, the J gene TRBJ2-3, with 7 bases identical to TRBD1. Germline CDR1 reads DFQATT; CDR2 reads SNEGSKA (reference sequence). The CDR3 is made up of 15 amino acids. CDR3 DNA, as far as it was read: TGCAGTGCTAGACCCGGACAGGCGAAATCAGAGACG. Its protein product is CSARPGQAKSET. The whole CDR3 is CSARPGQAKSETQYF.

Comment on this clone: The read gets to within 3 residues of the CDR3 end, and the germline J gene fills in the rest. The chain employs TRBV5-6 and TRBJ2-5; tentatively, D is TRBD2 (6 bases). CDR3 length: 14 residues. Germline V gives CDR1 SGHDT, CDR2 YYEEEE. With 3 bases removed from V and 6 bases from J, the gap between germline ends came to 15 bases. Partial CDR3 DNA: TGTGCCAGCAGCTCGGGACTCCTTCGGCAGACC. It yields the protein CASSSGLLRQT. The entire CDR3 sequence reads CASSSGLLRQTQYF. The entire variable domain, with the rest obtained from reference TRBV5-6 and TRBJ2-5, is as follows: DAGVTQSPTHLIKTRGQQVTLRCSPKSGHDTVSWYQQALGQGPQFIFQYYEEEERQRGNFPDRFSGHQFPNYSSELNVNALLLGDSALYLCASSSGLLRQTQYFGPGTRLLVL.

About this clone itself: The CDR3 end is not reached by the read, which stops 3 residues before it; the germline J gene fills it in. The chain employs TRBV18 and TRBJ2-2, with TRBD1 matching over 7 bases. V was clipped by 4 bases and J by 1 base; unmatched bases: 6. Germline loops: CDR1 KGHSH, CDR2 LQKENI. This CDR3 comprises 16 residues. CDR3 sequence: CASSLQGSLNTGELFF. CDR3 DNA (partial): TGTGCCAGCTCACTACAGGGGTCACTGAACACCGGGGAG.

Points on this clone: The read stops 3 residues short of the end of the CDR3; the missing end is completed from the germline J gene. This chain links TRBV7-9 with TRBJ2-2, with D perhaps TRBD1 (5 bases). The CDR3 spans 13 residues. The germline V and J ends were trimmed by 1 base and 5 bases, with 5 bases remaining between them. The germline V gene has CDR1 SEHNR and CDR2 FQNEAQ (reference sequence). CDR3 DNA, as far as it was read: TGTGCCAGCAGCTTAGGACAGACCGGGGAG. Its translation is CASSLGQTGE. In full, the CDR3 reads CASSLGQTGELFF.

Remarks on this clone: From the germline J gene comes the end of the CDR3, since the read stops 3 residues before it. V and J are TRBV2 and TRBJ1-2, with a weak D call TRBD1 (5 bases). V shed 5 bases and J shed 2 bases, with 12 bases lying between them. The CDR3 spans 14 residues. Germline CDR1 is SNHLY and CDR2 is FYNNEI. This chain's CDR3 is CASSRTFLNYGYTF. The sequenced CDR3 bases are TGTGCCAGCAGTAGGACATTCTTAAACTATGGC.

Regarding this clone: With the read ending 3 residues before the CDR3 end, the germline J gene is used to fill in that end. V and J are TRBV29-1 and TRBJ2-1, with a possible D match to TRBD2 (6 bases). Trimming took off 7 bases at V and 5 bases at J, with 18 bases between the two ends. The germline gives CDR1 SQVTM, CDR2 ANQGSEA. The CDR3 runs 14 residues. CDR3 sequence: CSAEGSGLHNEQFF. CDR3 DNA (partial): TGCAGCGCTGAGGGTAGCGGATTACACAATGAG.

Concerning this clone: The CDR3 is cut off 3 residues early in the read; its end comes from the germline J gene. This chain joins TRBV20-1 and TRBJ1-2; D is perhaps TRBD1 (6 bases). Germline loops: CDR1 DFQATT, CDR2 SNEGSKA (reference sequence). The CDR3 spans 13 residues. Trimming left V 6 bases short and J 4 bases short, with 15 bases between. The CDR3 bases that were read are TGCAGTGCCGAGCCCGGACAGAGCTATGGC. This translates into CSAEPGQSYG. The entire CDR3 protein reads CSAEPGQSYGYTF.

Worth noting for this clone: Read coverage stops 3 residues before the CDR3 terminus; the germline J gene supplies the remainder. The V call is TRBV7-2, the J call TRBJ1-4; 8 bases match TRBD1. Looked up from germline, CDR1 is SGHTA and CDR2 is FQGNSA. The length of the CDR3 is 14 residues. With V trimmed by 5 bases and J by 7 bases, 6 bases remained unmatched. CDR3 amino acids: CASSLQGASEKLFF. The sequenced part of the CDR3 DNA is TGTGCCAGCAGCCTCCAGGGGGCAAGTGAAAAA.